These 2 T cell receptor beta chains came from one sample sequenced in a study of shared T cell receptors in the human thymus. Data came from immunoSEQ multiplex PCR; TCRdb stores just in-frame clones and leaves some out. In the table there are about 380,000 clones, more than 85% of which are singletons. Sequencing was performed on thymocytes. These receptors came from a human donor.

The chain combines TRBV4-1 with TRBJ2-1, with D perhaps TRBD2 (6 bases). CDR3 length equals 16 residues. The germline CDR1 and CDR2 sequences are MGHRA and YSYEKL. The V end lost 2 bases, the J end lost 6 bases, and 17 bases lay between the germline ends. The CDR3 DNA reads TGCGCCAGCAGCCAAAGGGGACTCATGGGGTTCAATGAGCAGTTCTTC. Translation gives CASSQRGLMGFNEQFF.

The chain employs TRBV18 and TRBJ2-5; unclear D gene. V lost 5 bases and J lost 4, with 8 bases in between. This CDR3 is 12 amino acids long. The germline V gene has CDR1 KGHSH and CDR2 LQKENI. CDR3 sequence reads: CASSMTLETQYF. The CDR3, as DNA: TGTGCCAGCTCAATGACCTTAGAGACCCAGTACTTC.